Listed below are T cell receptor beta chains from one sample, sequenced in a study of T cells in Graves' hyperthyroidism and ophthalmopathy. TCRdb reanalysed the multiplex PCR reads using MiXCR and keeps one entry per CDR3 protein. The data contain hundreds of thousands of distinct CDR3 sequences, 45% of them singletons. Sequencing was done on a sample of peripheral blood or thyroid tissue (not recorded which). The origin of the receptors is an adult man with Graves' disease, either hyperthyroidism or ophthalmopathy (not recorded which). The CDR3 runs from the conserved cysteine through the conserved F or W. A D gene is named only where the DNA matches it firmly. Size is stated for part of the rows, as once, few or many counts, or as a class when the clone is expanded.

TRBJ1-4 | 13 | - | TRBV5-1 | many | TGCGCCAGCAGCTGGACCACAGGTGAAAAACTGTTTTTT | CASSWTTGEKLFF
TRBJ2-3 | 14 | - | TRBV19 | - | TGTGCCAGTTTGGGCGGACCAAGCACAGATACGCAGTATTTT | CASLGGPSTDTQYF
TRBJ2-7 | 17 | TRBD2 | TRBV7-8 | - | TGTGCCAGCAGCACCCACGGACTAGGGGATATTTCCTACGAGCAGTACTTC | CASSTHGLGDISYEQYF
TRBJ2-7 | 13 | - | TRBV24-1 | - | TGTGCCACCAGTGATTCGAGCTCCTACGAGCAGTACTTC | CATSDSSSYEQYF
TRBJ1-2 | 14 | - | TRBV12-3/TRBV12-4 | - | TGTGCCAGCAGTTACTCGAAGGGATACTATGGCTACACCTTC | CASSYSKGYYGYTF
TRBJ2-2 | 16 | - | TRBV7-2 | few | TGTGCCAGCAGCTTAGATCGGGTAGTTGGGAGTGGGGAGCTGTTTTTT | CASSLDRVVGSGELFF
TRBJ1-1 | 17 | - | TRBV9 | few | TGTGCCAGCAGCCCCTCACTGGACGGAATACTGAACACTGAAGCTTTCTTT | CASSPSLDGILNTEAFF
TRBJ2-5 | 13 | - | TRBV2 | - | TGTGCCAGCGCTGATGAGGGGAAGGAGACCCAGTACTTC | CASADEGKETQYF
TRBJ2-2 | 16 | TRBD2 | TRBV9 | - | TGTGCCAGCAGCGCAACTAGCGCCGCCCACATCGGGGAGCTGTTTTTT | CASSATSAAHIGELFF
TRBJ1-2 | 12 | - | TRBV10-3 | few | TGTGCCAGCAACGATGGCAACTATGGCTACACCTTC | CASNDGNYGYTF
TRBJ1-2 | 13 | - | TRBV15 | many | TGTGCCACCAGCAGTGTAGGTCAACTTGGCTACACCTTC | CATSSVGQLGYTF
TRBJ1-4 | 14 | - | TRBV7-6 | - | TGTGCCAGCAGCCTCGGGCCGGTTGATGAAAAACTGTTTTTT | CASSLGPVDEKLFF
TRBJ2-5 | 15 | - | TRBV2 | many | TGTGCCAGCAGTGACAAACGAGGGGCGCGGGAGACCCAGTACTTC | CASSDKRGARETQYF
TRBJ1-4 | 15 | TRBD1 | TRBV24-1 | - | TGTGCCACCAGTGACGGACAGGGCTCTAATGAAAAACTGTTTTTT | CATSDGQGSNEKLFF
TRBJ1-1 | 13 | - | TRBV2 | few | TGTGCCAGCAGTGTCGGGACCGAGGCTGAAGCTTTCTTT | CASSVGTEAEAFF
TRBJ1-4 | 15 | TRBD1 | TRBV4-1 | - | TGCGCCAGCAGCCCTCCTCGACAGGGTGGAGAAAAACTGTTTTTT | CASSPPRQGGEKLFF
TRBJ2-7 | 15 | - | TRBV2 | few | TGTGCCAGCACACAATCCGGGACCCCCGCCTACGAGCAGTACTTC | CASTQSGTPAYEQYF
TRBJ2-5 | 14 | - | TRBV7-9 | many | TGTGCCAGCAGCTTAGATTCAGGGAAGGAGACCCAGTACTTC | CASSLDSGKETQYF
TRBJ1-1 | 15 | - | TRBV2 | - | TGTGCCAGCAGACTCCACGGGGGTGGGAACACTGAAGCTTCCTTT | CASRLHGGGNTEASF
TRBJ1-6 | 15 | TRBD1 | TRBV25-1 | - | TGTGCCAGCAGTAAATGGGGACAGGATAATTCACCCCTCCACTTT | CASSKWGQDNSPLHF
TRBJ2-2 | 10 | - | TRBV6-1 | few | TGTGCCAGCAACTCCGGGGAGCTGTTTTTT | CASNSGELFF
TRBJ2-7 | 12 | - | TRBV7-2 | few | TGTGCCAGCAGCTTTGTAGAAGTCGAGCAGTACTTC | CASSFVEVEQYF
TRBJ1-2 | 13 | - | TRBV14 | - | TGTGCCAGCAGCCTCCGGACAGCCCGGCGCTACACCTTC | CASSLRTARRYTF
TRBJ2-2 | 16 | - | TRBV2 | - | TGTGCCAGCAGTTATATTCGGCAGGCGAACACCGGGGAGCTGTTTTTT | CASSYIRQANTGELFF
TRBJ2-7 | 12 | - | TRBV6-6 | - | TGTGCCAGCTCCGGAAAAACGGGGGAGCAGTACTTC | CASSGKTGEQYF
TRBJ2-5 | 17 | - | TRBV5-1 | - | TGCGCCAGCAGCTTGGTGAGCGGGCTCATCAAATTGGAGACCCAGTACTTC | CASSLVSGLIKLETQYF
TRBJ2-5 | 16 | TRBD2 | TRBV7-2 | few | TGTGCCAGCGGGCCGGGACTAGCGGGTGAACAAGAGACCCAGTACTTC | CASGPGLAGEQETQYF
TRBJ1-2 | 11 | - | TRBV2 | - | TGTGCCAGCACTGAGGTACGAAGCTACACCTTC | CASTEVRSYTF
TRBJ1-1 | 15 | - | TRBV27 | - | TGTGCCAGCAGTTTGGCCAGGTCTATGAACACTGAAGCTTTCTTT | CASSLARSMNTEAFF
TRBJ2-7 | 13 | TRBD1 | TRBV6-1 | few | TGTGCCAGCAGTCAGGGGGCTTTCTACGAGCAGTACTTC | CASSQGAFYEQYF
TRBJ2-5 | 14 | - | TRBV10-1 | - | TGCGCCAGCAGTGATAGAAGCAGCCAAGAGACCCAGTACTTC | CASSDRSSQETQYF
TRBJ1-5 | 16 | TRBD1 | TRBV10-3 | once | TGTGCCATCAGCCCCAGGGGGGGGGTAAAGCATCAGCCCCAGCATTTT | CAISPRGGVKHQPQHF
TRBJ1-6 | 15 | - | TRBV15 | - | TGTGCCACCAGCAGAGACTTGATGCCAGGAGCGACCCTCCACTTT | CATSRDLMPGATLHF
TRBJ2-7 | 14 | TRBD2 | TRBV7-3 | many | TGTGCCAGCAGCTTGACTAGCGGAACCTACGAGCAGTACTTC | CASSLTSGTYEQYF
TRBJ2-7 | 13 | TRBD1 | TRBV29-1 | - | TGCAGCAGAAGAGGACAGGGTGACTACGAGCAGTACTTC | CSRRGQGDYEQYF
TRBJ1-6 | 15 | - | TRBV2 | - | TGTGCCAGCAGTGCCGGGACACTCCATAATTCACCCCTCCACTTT | CASSAGTLHNSPLHF
TRBJ2-7 | 16 | - | TRBV5-1 | - | TGCGCCAGCAGCTTGGGCGGGGAAGCGAGTTTGCACGAGCAGTACTTC | CASSLGGEASLHEQYF